A selection of T cell receptor beta chains follows, all from one sample in a study of blood T cell repertoires in COVID-19. TCRdb's table, derived via immunoSEQ multiplex PCR, lists solely in-frame clones and lacks some. This sample has some 52,000 clones, with roughly nine tenths found just once. The sequencing sample was made of peripheral blood. The source of these receptors is a human donor with active COVID-19. The donor label of this sample is uncertain. The CDR3 runs from the conserved cysteine through the conserved F or W. Fields, in order: D gene, clone size, V gene, J gene, CDR3 DNA, CDR3 protein. D genes are given only for firm matches. Size is omitted from some rows. Given values are once, few, many or a class for expanded clones.

D: TRBD2; size: few; V: TRBV7-9; J: TRBJ2-4; DNA: TGTGCCAGCAGCTTACTAGCGGGGGGATCGGACTTC; CDR3: CASSLLAGGSDF
D: NA; size: NA; V: TRBV19; J: TRBJ1-1; DNA: TGTGCCAGTAGTATCGGGGAGGGCGACACTGAAGCTTTCTTT; CDR3: CASSIGEGDTEAFF
D: NA; size: NA; V: TRBV12-3/TRBV12-4; J: TRBJ1-2; DNA: TGTGCCAGCAGGGTAACGGGTAGTTGGGGCTACACCTTC; CDR3: CASRVTGSWGYTF
D: NA; size: NA; V: TRBV18; J: TRBJ2-6; DNA: TGTGCCAGCTCACCACGGTCCGGCCAGGGCATTGTTTCCAACGTCCTGACTTTC; CDR3: CASSPRSGQGIVSNVLTF
D: NA; size: NA; V: TRBV11-2; J: TRBJ2-1; DNA: TGTGCCAGCAGCCCAGAGACAGCGACTGGACGGCAGTTCTTC; CDR3: CASSPETATGRQFF
D: NA; size: NA; V: TRBV6-2/TRBV6-3; J: TRBJ2-5; DNA: TGTGCCAGCAGCACCGGGGGCGGGGGACCCCAAGAGACCCAGTACTTC; CDR3: CASSTGGGGPQETQYF
D: TRBD1; size: once; V: TRBV18; J: TRBJ1-2; DNA: TGTGCCAGCTCACCACGGAACAGGGGGCTATATGGCTACACCTTC; CDR3: CASSPRNRGLYGYTF
D: NA; size: once; V: TRBV6-2/TRBV6-3; J: TRBJ1-5; DNA: TGTGCCAGCAGTAAACAGAGAGATCAGCCCCAGCATTTT; CDR3: CASSKQRDQPQHF
D: NA; size: NA; V: TRBV4-1; J: TRBJ2-5; DNA: TGCGCCAGCAGCCAAGATCTTCCCTTAAGGGTAGGAGGTGAGACCCAGTACTTC; CDR3: CASSQDLPLRVGGETQYF
D: TRBD1; size: NA; V: TRBV19; J: TRBJ1-6; DNA: TGTGCCAGTACGGCGGGACAGTATTATTCACCCCTCCACTTT; CDR3: CASTAGQYYSPLHF
D: NA; size: NA; V: TRBV18; J: TRBJ1-1; DNA: TGTGCCAGCTCTAACTCTGACATATTTACTGAAGCTTTCTTT; CDR3: CASSNSDIFTEAFF
D: TRBD2; size: NA; V: TRBV5-1; J: TRBJ2-3; DNA: TGCGCCAGCAGCCCACTAGCGGGAACAGATACGCAGTATTTT; CDR3: CASSPLAGTDTQYF
D: NA; size: NA; V: TRBV3-1/TRBV3-2; J: TRBJ1-2; DNA: TGTGCCAGCAGCCTCAGGACAGTACTCTATGGCTACACCTTC; CDR3: CASSLRTVLYGYTF
D: NA; size: NA; V: TRBV7-9; J: TRBJ1-5; DNA: TGTGCCAGCAGCTCAGGACAGTTCAATCAGCCCCAGCATTTT; CDR3: CASSSGQFNQPQHF
D: NA; size: NA; V: TRBV18; J: TRBJ2-7; DNA: TGTGCCAGCTCACCCGGAGCTTCAGGGTCCTACGAGCAGTACTTC; CDR3: CASSPGASGSYEQYF